This T cell receptor (beta chain) is drawn from a study of human T cells and chemical hapten exposure. Germline V gene data show CDR1 as MDHEN and CDR2 as SYDVKM. CDR3 length: 16 residues. The ends were cut back, 2 bases at V and 1 base at J, with 13 bases in the middle. This clonotype showed up just a few times. Its antigen is currently unknown. Library preparation tagged each individual cDNA molecule with a unique molecular identifier. TCRdb re-analysed the RACE reads in MiXCR, keeping a single row per CDR3 protein. The sample records approximately 180,000 distinct CDR3 sequences, around 30% being singletons. Notes on the study in general: In comparison with controls, expanded TCRs gave rise to a significantly larger number of large CDR3 similarity clusters. Expanded TCR counts at PT1 went up together with patch test score, a positive correlation.

Stated time point: pre-sensitization, week 0. The treatment: therapeutic diphenylcyclopropenone sensitization with weekly scalp DPC. The study extracted total RNA from unfractionated whole blood. The source material was whole blood, sampled in connection with sensitization to the hapten diphenylcyclopropenone (DPC). This TCR was recovered from a woman aged 25 to 39 with alopecia areata. Some clones in this sample may be carry-over from other donors' samples. V is TRBV28 and J is TRBJ2-3; D tentatively fits TRBD1 or TRBD2 (5 bases each). The CDR3 is CASSLIGTYRTDTQYF. In DNA form, the CDR3 reads TGTGCCAGCAGTTTAATCGGGACCTACCGCACAGATACGCAGTATTTT.